Detailed here is one TCR beta chain. The antigen is undetermined. The CDR3 contains 16 residues. The germline V gene encodes CDR1 SGDLS and CDR2 YYNGEE. Trimming at V came to 5 bases and at J to 0 bases, leaving 7 bases not matched to a gene. The assay was immunoSEQ multiplex PCR, and TCRdb's table has in-frame clones only and misses some. The table shows fewer than 85,000 clones, with about nine tenths occurring only once. This sample is drawn from a study of OX40 agonist ivuxolimab in advanced cancers. Regarding the study as a whole: Averaging showed that CD8+ T cells had more expanded clones than CD4+ did.

This rearrangement joins TRBV9 to TRBJ2-1, with TRBD2 matching 8 bases. The source of this sequence is an adult with an advanced solid tumor such as melanoma, head and neck, liver or kidney cancer. Source: CD4+ or CD8+ T cells sorted from blood, taken in a trial of the OX40 agonist ivuxolimab. This CDR3 is CASSRRSGSSYNEQFF. Here the CDR3 DNA reads TGTGCCAGCAGTCGGAGGAGCGGGAGCTCCTACAATGAGCAGTTCTTC.